This T cell receptor beta chain was recovered during a study of T cells expressing NK-cell markers. Across the whole study: Sequencing of TCR beta repertoires drew on sorted CD3+CD56+NKG2C+, CD3+CD56+NKG2C- and CD3+CD56-NKG2C+ T cells. The study, taken as a whole, reports: About six donors showed dominant NKG2C+ clonotypes comprising roughly 1.0-7.0% of their CD8+ T cells.

Regarding this clonotype: Its cognate antigen is unknown.

The CDR3 is 17 residues long. Using the 5' RACE reads, TCRdb records one entry per CDR3 protein without DNA. The sample yields about 180,000 distinct CDR3 sequences, of which the top ten take up 20% to 25%. The TCR was taken from a man aged 18-75 years in good health. The chain carries TRBV12-3 or TRBV12-4 and TRBJ2-5; TCRdb selects TRBD2, and the lack of DNA leaves this call unchecked. The sequencing input was blood T cells: a sorted CD56 or NKG2C T cell subset, CD4+ or CD8+ T cells, or bulk PBMC T cells (not recorded which). The CDR3 loop is CASSPRGSGVNQETQYF.